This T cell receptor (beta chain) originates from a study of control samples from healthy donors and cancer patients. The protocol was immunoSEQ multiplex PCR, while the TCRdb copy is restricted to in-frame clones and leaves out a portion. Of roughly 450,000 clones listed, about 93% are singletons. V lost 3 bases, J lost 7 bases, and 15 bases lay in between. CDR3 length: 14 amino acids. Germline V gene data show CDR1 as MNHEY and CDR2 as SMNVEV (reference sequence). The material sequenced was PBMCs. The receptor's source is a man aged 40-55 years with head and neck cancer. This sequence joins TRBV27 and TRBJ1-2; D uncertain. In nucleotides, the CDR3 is TGTGCCAGCAGTTTGTCCCCCCGGGCCTTTGGCTACACCTTC. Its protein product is CASSLSPRAFGYTF.